This T cell receptor (beta chain) is drawn from a study of blood T cell repertoires in COVID-19. V trimming: 2 bases; J trimming: 10 bases; junction bases outside the gene matches: 7. Per the germline V gene, CDR1 is LGHDT and CDR2 is YNNKEL (reference sequence). The CDR3 spans 14 residues. The assay was immunoSEQ multiplex PCR, and TCRdb's table has in-frame clones only and misses some. The data hold 110,000 to 150,000 clones, with more than 65% observed a single time. The sample taken for sequencing was peripheral blood. The V call is TRBV3-1 (or the pseudogene TRBV3-2), the J call TRBJ2-7; 11 bases align to TRBD2. This receptor was obtained from a man aged 55-75 years with acute or convalescent COVID-19. The CDR3 region is CASSQNSGRERQYF. The CDR3, as DNA: TGTGCCAGCAGCCAAAATAGCGGGAGGGAACGCCAGTACTTC.